The clone carrying this T cell receptor (beta chain) showed up just a few times. Its specificity is unknown. Extraction of RNA preceded its reverse transcription into cDNA, which served as the sequencing template. Profiling relied on immunoSEQ multiplex PCR, and the TCRdb table lists in-frame clones only, not all of them. The sample includes over 150,000 clones, 60% seen only once; the top ten take 11% to 15%. This sample is drawn from a study of CD8+ T cells in alopecia areata. In germline, CDR1 is SGHDT, CDR2 YYEEEE. Deletions cut 2 bases from V and 4 bases from J, with 9 bases between. The CDR3 loop spans 13 amino acids. Treatment indicated: oral pan-JAK inhibitor, 5-10 mg twice daily. Sampling of alopecia areata patients yielded lesional scalp punch biopsies as well as peripheral blood. Points from the study as a whole: Patients shared TCRs less clearly than mice did, possibly for HLA-related reasons. In blood and scalp, many expanded lesional clones persisted during tofacitinib.

This TCR derives from a human donor with alopecia areata. The sequencing used CD4+ T cells sorted from blood, collected at week 24, from a patient treated with tofacitinib. The chain is built from TRBV5-6 and TRBJ1-1; possible D gene TRBD1, 5 bases. The CDR3 DNA is TGTGCCAGCAGCTTTCAGAGGGGCACTGAAGCTTTCTTT. Its protein product is CASSFQRGTEAFF.